This T cell receptor (beta chain) was documented in a study of T cells in Graves' hyperthyroidism and ophthalmopathy. The CDR3 is made up of 15 amino acids. With V trimmed by 6 bases and J by 2 bases, 6 bases remained unmatched. There are many counts of this clonotype. Each patient was aged 18 to 65 and had newly diagnosed hyperthyroidism of under 2 months' duration. Exclusion criteria comprised uncontrolled infection, other autoimmune disease, pregnancy or lactation. PBMCs were obtained from about 10 ml fresh peripheral blood. Researchers took RNA transcripts and amplified the TCR beta CDR3 regions from them. When the TCR CDR3 underwent first-round RT-PCR, the HTBI primer set was used. TCRdb fed the multiplex PCR reads into MiXCR, producing one record per CDR3 protein. The sample consists of 95,000 to 110,000 distinct CDR3 sequences, 16% of them appearing once.

The chain joins TRBV12-3 or TRBV12-4 to TRBJ1-5; 8 bases match TRBD1. The sequencing input was blood. The origin of this receptor is a woman between 50 and 59 years old with Graves' hyperthyroidism. The CDR3 DNA sequence: TGTGCCAGCAGCAGGACAGGGTTGGGCAATCAGCCCCAGCATTTT. It codes for CASSRTGLGNQPQHF.